This TCR beta chain was obtained from a study of T cell responses to AZD1222 COVID-19 vaccine. General study results and limits: Nearly half of spike-specific TCRs reportedly target variant regions that are unmutated in the B.1.351 and B.1.1.7 variants.

V lost 5 bases and J lost 7, with 11 bases in between. Germline V gene lookup returns CDR1 SGHTA and CDR2 FQGTGA. CDR3 size: 13 residues. TCRdb's copy holds only in-frame clones and misses some; the assay was immunoSEQ multiplex PCR. Here the sample spans around 140,000 clones, more than 90% being singletons. A remark on this clone: The antigen is undetermined.

The TCR was taken from an adult in good health. This specimen consisted of peripheral blood, obtained on day 0 of AZD1222 vaccination. This sequence joins TRBV7-3 and TRBJ1-4; D is unresolved. CDR3 sequence: CASSPKAVEKLFF. The CDR3 nucleotides are TGTGCCAGCAGCCCCAAGGCGGTTGAAAAACTGTTTTTT.